This TCR beta chain came from a study of T cell responses to AZD1222 COVID-19 vaccine. Here immunoSEQ multiplex PCR was the method, and the copy in TCRdb shows in-frame clones only, minus some. The data show 150,000 to 200,000 clones, roughly 91% seen once. This TCR derives from an adult in good health. Sequencing used peripheral blood, obtained on day 0 of AZD1222 vaccination.

In DNA, the CDR3 is TGTGCCAGCAGCCAACTGGCGGCCACGAGGACAGATACGCAGTATTTT. Protein product: CASSQLAATRTDTQYF. This rearrangement joins TRBV3-1 (or the pseudogene TRBV3-2) to TRBJ2-3; D ambiguous. The CDR3 loop spans 16 amino acids. V shed 2 bases and J shed 3 bases, with 15 bases lying between them. Per germline, CDR1 LGHDT and CDR2 YNNKEL (reference sequence).